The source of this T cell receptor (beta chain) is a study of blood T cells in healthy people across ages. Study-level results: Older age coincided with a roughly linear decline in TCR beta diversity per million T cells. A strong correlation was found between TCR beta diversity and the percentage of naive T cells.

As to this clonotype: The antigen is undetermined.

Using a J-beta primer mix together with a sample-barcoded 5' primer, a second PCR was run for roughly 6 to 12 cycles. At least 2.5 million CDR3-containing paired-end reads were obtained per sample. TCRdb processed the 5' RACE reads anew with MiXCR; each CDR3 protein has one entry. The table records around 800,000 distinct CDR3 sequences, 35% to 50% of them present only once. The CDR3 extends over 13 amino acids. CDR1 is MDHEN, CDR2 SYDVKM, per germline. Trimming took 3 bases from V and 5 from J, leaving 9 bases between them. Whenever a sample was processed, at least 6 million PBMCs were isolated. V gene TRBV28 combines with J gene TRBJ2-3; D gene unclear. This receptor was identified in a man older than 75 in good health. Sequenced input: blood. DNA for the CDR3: TGTGCCAGCAGTTTTGTAAGGAGAGATACGCAGTATTTT. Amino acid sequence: CASSFVRRDTQYF.